This TCR beta chain was retrieved from a study of blood T cell repertoires in COVID-19 (dated by TCRdb to 2020 to 2022). A note on the overall study: Collaborator samples came from the United States, Italy and Spain and covered acute and convalescent phases of COVID-19. The prospective study material was composed of cDNA or gDNA derived from T cells, B-cell-depleted T cells, or PBMCs. Deeply sampled blood TCRbeta repertoires from subjects exposed to, actively infected with, or recovered from COVID-19 were included in the dataset. A freely available public database, intended as a resource for researchers studying the immune response to SARS-CoV-2, is where the repertoires were released. Samples were obtained from the ongoing ImmuneRACE study (first 160 participants) and from approximately 1,200 subjects provided by 6 global collaborators. Sample metadata almost always included a de-identified subject ID, COVID-19 status, age in years and sex. Where available, HLA class I and class II types were taken from metadata supplied by the sample provider and were not determined by assay-based typing. Broader findings and caveats from the paper: Clinical and demographic metadata were provided uncurated, with the amount varying by source and participant.

There are a few counts of this clone. What antigen it recognizes has not been identified. No base qualities exist here, and no much larger clone lies one base off it. Collaborating institutions collected whole blood in K2EDTA tubes following their own protocols. Collaborator samples were shipped for TCRbeta analysis as frozen whole blood, isolated PBMCs, or DNA extracted from either sample type. TCRbeta CDR3 regions were amplified from genomic DNA by means of the immunoSEQ Assay, a bias-controlled multiplex PCR. Processing in the source paper ran as follows. Nucleated cell counts per sample were estimated from amplification of reference gene primers within the assay. To quantify the absolute abundance of each unique TCRbeta CDR3 rearrangement, sequence reads were collapsed and filtered. For each sample, productive Simpson clonality was calculated as the square root of Simpson's diversity index across productive rearrangements. This is the immuneACCESS table as TCRdb keeps it, with only in-frame sequences that have V and J called. A part of the clones is gone; compared with another copy, unresolved V genes explain less than half, and the rest is unexplained. The DNA was the basis for D and trimming; V, J and clone size are from that table. For this sample there are some 32,000 clones; around nine tenths appear just once. In total, the top ten clones hold approximately 24% of the sample.

CDR1 and CDR2 are drawn from the germline V gene: SGHRS, YFSETQ. Trimmed from V: 0 bases; trimmed from J: 5 bases; junction bases lacking a gene match: 4. The CDR3, from cysteine to phenylalanine, totals 15 residues. Solely the CDR3 DNA is kept, with 45 bases framed from the first base. The source is a human donor in a cohort sampled during active COVID-19. This receptor chain uses TRBV5-1 and TRBJ2-1; the central 8 bases match TRBD1. Sequencing was done on a sample of peripheral blood. The CDR3 sequence is CASSLAGQVNNEQFF. The DNA sequence reads TGCGCCAGCAGCTTGGCGGGACAGGTGAACAATGAGCAGTTCTTC.